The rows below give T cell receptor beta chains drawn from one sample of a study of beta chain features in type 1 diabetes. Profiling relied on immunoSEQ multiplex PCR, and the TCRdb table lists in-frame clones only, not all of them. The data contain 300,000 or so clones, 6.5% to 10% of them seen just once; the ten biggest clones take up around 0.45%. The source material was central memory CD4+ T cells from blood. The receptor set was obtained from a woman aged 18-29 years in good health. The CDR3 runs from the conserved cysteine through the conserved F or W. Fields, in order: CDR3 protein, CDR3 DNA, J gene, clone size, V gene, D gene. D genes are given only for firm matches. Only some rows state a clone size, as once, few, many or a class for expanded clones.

CDR3: CASSYEGRQETQYF
DNA: TGTGCCAGCAGCTACGAGGGCCGTCAAGAGACCCAGTACTTC
J: TRBJ2-5
size: few
V: TRBV7-6
D: NA

CDR3: CAISESGTVNEQFF
DNA: TGTGCCATCAGTGAGTCGGGAACGGTCAATGAGCAGTTCTTC
J: TRBJ2-1
size: NA
V: TRBV10-3
D: NA

CDR3: CASSLYLSSPLHF
DNA: TGTGCCAGCAGTTTATACTTGTCCTCCCCGCTCCACTTT
J: TRBJ1-6
size: few
V: TRBV27
D: NA

CDR3: CASSLARTSGGYEQYF
DNA: TGTGCCAGCAGCTTAGCTAGGACTAGCGGGGGCTACGAGCAGTACTTC
J: TRBJ2-7
size: NA
V: TRBV7-2
D: TRBD2

CDR3: CASSLGSDTQYF
DNA: TGTGCCAGCAGTCTGGGTTCGGATACGCAGTATTTT
J: TRBJ2-3
size: few
V: TRBV6-5
D: NA

CDR3: CSAPRSRTEAFF
DNA: TGCAGCGCCCCGCGATCGCGCACTGAAGCTTTCTTT
J: TRBJ1-1
size: many
V: TRBV29-1
D: NA

CDR3: CASSFGGTGNEQFF
DNA: TGTGCCAGCAGCTTCGGGGGGACGGGGAATGAGCAGTTCTTC
J: TRBJ2-1
size: few
V: TRBV7-8
D: TRBD2

CDR3: CASSLLTGSYEQYF
DNA: TGCGCCAGCAGCCTTCTAACAGGTTCCTACGAGCAGTACTTC
J: TRBJ2-7
size: few
V: TRBV5-1
D: NA

CDR3: CASRSTGGGRAFF
DNA: TGTGCCAGCAGAAGTACAGGGGGCGGGAGGGCTTTCTTT
J: TRBJ1-1
size: NA
V: TRBV6-1
D: TRBD1

CDR3: CASTGAEAFF
DNA: TGTGCCAGTACAGGAGCTGAAGCTTTCTTT
J: TRBJ1-1
size: few
V: TRBV6-1
D: NA

CDR3: CASSVLAGDTQYF
DNA: TGTGCCAGCAGCGTCCTAGCGGGGGATACGCAGTATTTT
J: TRBJ2-3
size: NA
V: TRBV7-2
D: TRBD2

CDR3: CASSPRTETYEQYF
DNA: TGTGCCAGCTCACCACGGACAGAGACCTACGAGCAGTACTTC
J: TRBJ2-7
size: NA
V: TRBV18
D: NA

CDR3: CASSPDRSYLGYTF
DNA: TGTGCCAGCTCACCGGACAGGTCCTATCTTGGCTACACCTTC
J: TRBJ1-2
size: NA
V: TRBV18
D: TRBD1

CDR3: CASSPLRGEQETQYF
DNA: TGTGCCAGCAGTCCCTTGCGGGGGGAACAAGAGACCCAGTACTTC
J: TRBJ2-5
size: NA
V: TRBV6-1
D: TRBD2

CDR3: CASSRTSGSSGELFF
DNA: TGTGCCAGCAGCCGGACTAGCGGGAGTTCCGGGGAGCTGTTTTTT
J: TRBJ2-2
size: many
V: TRBV7-9
D: TRBD2

CDR3: CSAQLLGAFF
DNA: TGCAGTGCACAACTGCTGGGGGCTTTCTTT
J: TRBJ1-1
size: NA
V: TRBV20-1
D: NA

CDR3: CASRGQAGTGELFF
DNA: TGTGCCAGCAGAGGACAGGCGGGCACCGGGGAGCTGTTTTTT
J: TRBJ2-2
size: NA
V: TRBV7-9
D: TRBD1

CDR3: CAHGHALNTGELFF
DNA: TGTGCCCACGGCCATGCTCTTAACACCGGGGAGCTGTTTTTT
J: TRBJ2-2
size: NA
V: TRBV28
D: NA

CDR3: CASSDGSYNEQFF
DNA: TGTGCCAGCAGTGATGGCTCCTACAATGAGCAGTTCTTC
J: TRBJ2-1
size: few
V: TRBV2
D: NA

CDR3: CASSFRGLAAYEQYF
DNA: TGTGCCAGCAGCTTCAGGGGACTAGCGGCCTACGAGCAGTACTTC
J: TRBJ2-7
size: NA
V: TRBV5-6
D: TRBD2

CDR3: CASSLGENNNEQFF
DNA: TGCGCCAGCAGCTTGGGGGAAAATAACAATGAGCAGTTCTTC
J: TRBJ2-1
size: many
V: TRBV5-1
D: NA

CDR3: CASSRSISTTSGANVLTF
DNA: TGTGCCAGCAGCCGAAGTATCTCGACGACCTCTGGGGCCAACGTCCTGACTTTC
J: TRBJ2-6
size: NA
V: TRBV9
D: NA

CDR3: CASRVWDSRASAFF
DNA: TGTGCCAGCAGGGTTTGGGATAGCAGGGCGTCGGCTTTCTTT
J: TRBJ1-1
size: NA
V: TRBV28
D: NA

CDR3: CASSFGGPTDTQYF
DNA: TGTGCCAGCAGTTTCGGGGGCCCCACAGATACGCAGTATTTT
J: TRBJ2-3
size: many
V: TRBV28
D: NA